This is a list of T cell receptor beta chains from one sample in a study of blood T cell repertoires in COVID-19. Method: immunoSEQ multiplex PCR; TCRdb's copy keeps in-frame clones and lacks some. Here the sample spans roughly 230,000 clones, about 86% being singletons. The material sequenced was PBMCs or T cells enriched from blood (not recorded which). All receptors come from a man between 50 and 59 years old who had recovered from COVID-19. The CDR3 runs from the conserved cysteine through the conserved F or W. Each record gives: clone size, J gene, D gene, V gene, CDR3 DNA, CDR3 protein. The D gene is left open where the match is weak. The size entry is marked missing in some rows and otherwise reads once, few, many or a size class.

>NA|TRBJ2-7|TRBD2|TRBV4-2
TGTGCCAGCAGCCGATCGACTAGCGGAACCTACGAGCAGTACTTC
CASSRSTSGTYEQYF
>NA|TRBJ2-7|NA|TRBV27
TGTGCCAGCAGTTTACGGTTAATACAGGGGGGGAGCTCCTACGAGCAGTACTTC
CASSLRLIQGGSSYEQYF
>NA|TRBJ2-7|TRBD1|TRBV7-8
TGTGCCAGCAGCTTTCCAGGGGGCTCCGAGCAGTACTTC
CASSFPGGSEQYF
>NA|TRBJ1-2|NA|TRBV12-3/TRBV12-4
TGTGCCAGCAGTTTAGGGGGGCGCGTTGGCTACACCTTC
CASSLGGRVGYTF
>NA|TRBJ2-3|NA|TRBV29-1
TGCAGCGTGGCGACAGCAGATACGCAGTATTTT
CSVATADTQYF
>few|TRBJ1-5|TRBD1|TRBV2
TGTGCCAGCAGAGTAAGACAGGGAGTCGGTCAGCCCCAGCATTTT
CASRVRQGVGQPQHF
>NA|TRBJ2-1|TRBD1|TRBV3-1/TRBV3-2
TGTGCCAGCAGCCCGACAGGGATCCCCAACAATGAGCAGTTCTTC
CASSPTGIPNNEQFF
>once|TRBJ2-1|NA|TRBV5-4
TGTGCCAGCAGCTCTAACAATGAGCAGTTCTTC
CASSSNNEQFF
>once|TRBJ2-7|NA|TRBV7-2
TGTGCCACCAAGAGTAGCTCCTACGAGCAGTACTTC
CATKSSSYEQYF
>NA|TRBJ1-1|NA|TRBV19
TGTGCCAGTAGCGGCCGGAGGGACACTGAAGCTTTCTTT
CASSGRRDTEAFF
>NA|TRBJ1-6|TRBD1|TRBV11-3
TGTGCCAGCAGCTTATCGGTGGGGACAGGGGAATCACCCCTCCACTTT
CASSLSVGTGESPLHF
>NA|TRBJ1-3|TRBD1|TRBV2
TGTGCCCCAGCCGACAGGGCCTCTGGAAACACCATATATTTT
CAPADRASGNTIYF
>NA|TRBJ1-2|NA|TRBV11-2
TGTGCCAGCAGCAACACAGGCCCCTATGGCTACACCTTC
CASSNTGPYGYTF
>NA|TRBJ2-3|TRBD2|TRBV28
TGTGCCAGCTTCTCAGGACTAGCGGGTACTGCAGATACGCAGTATTTT
CASFSGLAGTADTQYF
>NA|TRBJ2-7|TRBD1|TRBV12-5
TGTGCTAGTGGAGTCTCCGGGACAGGGAACGAGCAGTACTTC
CASGVSGTGNEQYF
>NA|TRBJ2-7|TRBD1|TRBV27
TGTGCCAGCAGTTCCCTGCCCGACAGGGGCCATAAGTACTTC
CASSSLPDRGHKYF
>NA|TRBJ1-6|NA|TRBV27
TGTGCCAGCAGTTTAGCGGGGAGACCCCTCCACTTT
CASSLAGRPLHF
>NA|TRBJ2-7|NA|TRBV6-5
TGTGCCAGCAGTTCGGAGGGGCCGCTTTACGAGCAGTACTTC
CASSSEGPLYEQYF
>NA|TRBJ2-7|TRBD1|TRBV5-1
TGCGCCAGCAATAGGCAGGGGGAAACCTACGAGCAGTACTTC
CASNRQGETYEQYF
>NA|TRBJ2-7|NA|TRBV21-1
TGTGCCAGCAGCGATCGGTCAGGGGCCTTCTCCTACGAGCAGTACTTC
CASSDRSGAFSYEQYF
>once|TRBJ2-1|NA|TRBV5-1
TGCGCCAGCAGCTTGGGATCGGGAGCTGAGCAGTTCTTC
CASSLGSGAEQFF
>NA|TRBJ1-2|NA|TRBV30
TGTGCCTGGAGTGTACAGGTGGGAGGCTACACCTTC
CAWSVQVGGYTF
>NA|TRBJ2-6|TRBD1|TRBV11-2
TGTGCCAGCAGCCTCCGGGACAGGGTTAGTCGGGTGGGGGCCAACGTCCTGACTTTC
CASSLRDRVSRVGANVLTF
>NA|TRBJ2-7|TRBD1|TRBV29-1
TGCAGCGTCCGATCGGACAGGGTCGAGCAGTACTTC
CSVRSDRVEQYF
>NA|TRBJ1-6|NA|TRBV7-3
TGTGCCAGCAGCTTGGGGGGGCCTAATTCACCCCTCCACTTT
CASSLGGPNSPLHF
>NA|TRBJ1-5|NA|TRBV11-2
TGTGCCAGCAGCTCCGATGGCGGATCTCGTCAGCCCCAGCATTTT
CASSSDGGSRQPQHF
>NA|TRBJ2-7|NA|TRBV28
TGTGCCAGCAGTTTCGGGGGGCCCCCCTCCTACGAGCAGTACTTC
CASSFGGPPSYEQYF
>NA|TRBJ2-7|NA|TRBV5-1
TGCGCCAGCAGCTTGCGTTACGAGCAGTACTTC
CASSLRYEQYF
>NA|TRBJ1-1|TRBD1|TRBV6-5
TGTGCCAGCAGAAGCGACAGGGATAGAGCTTTCTTT
CASRSDRDRAFF
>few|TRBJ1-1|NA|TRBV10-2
TGCGCCAGCCAGGGGAACACTGAAGCTTTCTTT
CASQGNTEAFF
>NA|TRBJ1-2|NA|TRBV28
TGTGCCAGCAGTTTTACAGGTTTTCTTAACTATGGCTACACCTTC
CASSFTGFLNYGYTF
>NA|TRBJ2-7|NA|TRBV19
TGTGCCAGTAGTACCAGCGCGGGGTTATACGAGCAGTACTTC
CASSTSAGLYEQYF
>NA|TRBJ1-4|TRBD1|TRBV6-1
TGTGCCAGCAGTGAAGATGGGGGACAGGGATTAGTAAAACTGTTTTTT
CASSEDGGQGLVKLFF
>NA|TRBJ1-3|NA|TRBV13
TGTGCCAGCAGCGTCACAGGCTCATTGAACACCATATATTTT
CASSVTGSLNTIYF
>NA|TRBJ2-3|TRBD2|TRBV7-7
TGTGCTAGCACCCCTTTGTTAGCGGGAGAAGGTGATACGCAGTATTTT
CASTPLLAGEGDTQYF
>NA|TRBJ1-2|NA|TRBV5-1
TGCGCCAGCAGCTCAGGACAGATTTATGGCTACACCTTC
CASSSGQIYGYTF
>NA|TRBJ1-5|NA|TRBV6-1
TGTGCCAGCAGTGAAGGTGGGACAAGTAATCAGCCCCAGCATTTT
CASSEGGTSNQPQHF
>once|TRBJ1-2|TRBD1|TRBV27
TGTGCCAGCAGGGGACAGCCCGGGCGTGGCTATGGCTACACCTTC
CASRGQPGRGYGYTF
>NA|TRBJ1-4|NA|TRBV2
TGTGCCAGCACCAGTTCCTCCTCTAGAGGAAAACTGTTTTTT
CASTSSSSRGKLFF
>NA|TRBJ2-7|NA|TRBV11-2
TGTGCCAGCAGCTCCGAAGTTCGGACAGTGTTC
CASSSEVRTVF
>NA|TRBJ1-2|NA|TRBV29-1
TGCAGCGCCGCGCGTCGGTATGAGGGCTACACCTTC
CSAARRYEGYTF
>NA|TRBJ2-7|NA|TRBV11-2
TGTGCCAGCAGCTTAGTTGGTAGCTACGAGCAGTACTTC
CASSLVGSYEQYF
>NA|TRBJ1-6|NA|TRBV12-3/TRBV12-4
TGTGCCAGCAGGGGCCGAGCTTCACCCCTCCACTTT
CASRGRASPLHF
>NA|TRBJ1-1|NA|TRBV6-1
TGTGCCAGCAGTGAAGGGGGGGGCAGTAGGACTGAAGCTTTCTTT
CASSEGGGSRTEAFF
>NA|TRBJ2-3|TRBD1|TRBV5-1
TGCGCCAGCAGCTTGGGGACAGGGTACTCAGATACGCAGTATTTT
CASSLGTGYSDTQYF
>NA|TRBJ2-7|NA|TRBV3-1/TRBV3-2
TGTGCCAGCAGCCAAGTTACTAGCCTACCGTACGAGCAGTACTTC
CASSQVTSLPYEQYF
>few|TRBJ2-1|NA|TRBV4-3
TGCGCCAGCGGACATATTGAAGGATCCTACAATGAGCAGTTCTTC
CASGHIEGSYNEQFF
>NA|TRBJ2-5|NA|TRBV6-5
TGTGCCGCTCGGGCAGCGGGTGCCGAGCAAGAGACCCAGTACTTC
CAARAAGAEQETQYF
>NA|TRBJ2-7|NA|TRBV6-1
TGTGCCAGCAGTGAACAGGGGGGCCACGAGCAGTACTTC
CASSEQGGHEQYF
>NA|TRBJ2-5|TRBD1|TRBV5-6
TGTGCCAGCAGCTTGGCCGGGGGGACAGGGCGAGAGACCCAGTACTTC
CASSLAGGTGRETQYF